This T cell receptor beta chain stems from a study of shared clonotypes between healthy human individuals. Whole-study context: Per donor, three plates held CD4 naive cells, three held CD4 memory, two held CD8 naive and one held CD8 memory. Study-level findings and limits: Apart from blood, nothing was sampled; tissue repertoires likely differ.

The method was immunoSEQ multiplex PCR; TCRdb's version includes in-frame clones alone and lacks a portion of them. There are a few million clones in the sample; roughly 92% occur only once, and roughly 0.13% lies in the top ten. Concerning this clone: Its antigen is as yet unknown.

Material: naive CD4+ T cells sorted from blood. Subset: CD45RA+ positively selected. This sequence was found in a young man in good health.

The CDR3: CASSLLSGNTIYF. The CDR3 DNA follows: TGTGCCAGCAGCTTACTCTCTGGAAACACCATATATTTT. The chain has TRBV11-2 and TRBJ1-3; no clear D gene. V lost 2 bases, J lost 0 bases, and 2 bases lay in between. Looked up from germline, CDR1 is SGHAT and CDR2 is FQNNGV. The CDR3 length is 13 residues. The full variable domain, with the rest looked up from reference TRBV11-2 and TRBJ1-3, is EAGVAQSPRYKIIEKRQSVAFWCNPISGHATLYWYQQILGQGPKLLIQFQNNGVVDDSQLPKDRFSAERLKGVDSTLKIQPAKLEDSAVYLCASSLLSGNTIYFGEGSWLTVV.